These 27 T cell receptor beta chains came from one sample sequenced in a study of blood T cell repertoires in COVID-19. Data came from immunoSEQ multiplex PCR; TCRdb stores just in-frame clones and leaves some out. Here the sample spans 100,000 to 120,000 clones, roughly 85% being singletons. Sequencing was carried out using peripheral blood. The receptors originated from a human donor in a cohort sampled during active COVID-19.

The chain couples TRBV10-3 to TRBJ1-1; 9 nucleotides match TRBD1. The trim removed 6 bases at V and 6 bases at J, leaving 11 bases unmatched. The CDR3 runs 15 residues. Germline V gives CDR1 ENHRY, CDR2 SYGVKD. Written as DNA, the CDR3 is TGTGCCATCAGGGGACAGGGAGGTTTGGTGCCTGAAGCTTTCTTT. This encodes CAIRGQGGLVPEAFF.

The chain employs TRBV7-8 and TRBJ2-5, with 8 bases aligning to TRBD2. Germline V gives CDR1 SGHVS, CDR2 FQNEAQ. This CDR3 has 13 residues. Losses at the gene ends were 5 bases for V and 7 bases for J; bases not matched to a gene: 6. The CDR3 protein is CASSGYRGGTQYF. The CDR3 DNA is TGTGCCAGCAGCGGGTACCGGGGGGGGACCCAGTACTTC.

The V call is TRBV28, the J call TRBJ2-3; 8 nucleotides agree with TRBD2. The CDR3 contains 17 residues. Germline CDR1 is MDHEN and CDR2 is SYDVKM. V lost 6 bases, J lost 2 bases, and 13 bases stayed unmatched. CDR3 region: CASSPGGSGGATDTQYF. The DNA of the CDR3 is TGTGCCAGCAGCCCCGGCGGGTCGGGGGGGGCCACAGATACGCAGTATTTT. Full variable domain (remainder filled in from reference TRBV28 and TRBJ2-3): DVKVTQSSRYLVKRTGEKVFLECVQDMDHENMFWYRQDPGLGLRLIYFSYDVKMKEKGDIPEGYSVSREKKERFSLILESASTNQTSMYLCASSPGGSGGATDTQYFGPGTRLTVL.

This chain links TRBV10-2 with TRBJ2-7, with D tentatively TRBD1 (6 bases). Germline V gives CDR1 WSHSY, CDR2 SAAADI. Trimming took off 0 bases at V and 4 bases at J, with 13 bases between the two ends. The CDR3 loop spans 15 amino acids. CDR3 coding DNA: TGCGCCAGCAGTGAGTCGACGTCAGGGGTGTACGAGCAGTACTTC. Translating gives CASSESTSGVYEQYF.

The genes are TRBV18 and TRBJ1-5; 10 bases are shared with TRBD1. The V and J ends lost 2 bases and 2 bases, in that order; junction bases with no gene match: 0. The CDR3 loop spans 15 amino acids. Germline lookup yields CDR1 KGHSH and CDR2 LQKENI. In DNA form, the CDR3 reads TGTGCCAGCTCACCAGGGACAGGGGGCAATCAGCCCCAGCATTTT. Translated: CASSPGTGGNQPQHF.

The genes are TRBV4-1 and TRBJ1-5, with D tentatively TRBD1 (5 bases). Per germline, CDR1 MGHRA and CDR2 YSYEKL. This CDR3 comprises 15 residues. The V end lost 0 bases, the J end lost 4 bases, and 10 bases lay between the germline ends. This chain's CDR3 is CASSQDQDTNQPQHF. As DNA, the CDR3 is TGCGCCAGCAGCCAAGATCAGGACACTAATCAGCCCCAGCATTTT.

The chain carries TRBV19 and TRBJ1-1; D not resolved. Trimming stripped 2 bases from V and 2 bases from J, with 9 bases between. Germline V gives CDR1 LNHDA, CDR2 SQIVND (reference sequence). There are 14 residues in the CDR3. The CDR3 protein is CASSIPGLNTEAFF. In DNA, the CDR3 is TGTGCCAGTAGTATACCAGGACTAAACACTGAAGCTTTCTTT.

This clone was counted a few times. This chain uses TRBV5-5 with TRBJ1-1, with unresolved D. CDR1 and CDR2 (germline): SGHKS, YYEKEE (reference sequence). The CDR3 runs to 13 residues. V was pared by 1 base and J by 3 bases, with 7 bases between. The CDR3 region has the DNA TGTGCCAGCAGCTTGTTCTCGGACACTGAAGCTTTCTTT. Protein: CASSLFSDTEAFF. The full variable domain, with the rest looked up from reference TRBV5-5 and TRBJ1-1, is DAGVTQSPTHLIKTRGQQVTLRCSPISGHKSVSWYQQVLGQGPQFIFQYYEKEERGRGNFPDRFSARQFPNYSSELNVNALLLGDSALYLCASSLFSDTEAFFGQGTRLTVV.

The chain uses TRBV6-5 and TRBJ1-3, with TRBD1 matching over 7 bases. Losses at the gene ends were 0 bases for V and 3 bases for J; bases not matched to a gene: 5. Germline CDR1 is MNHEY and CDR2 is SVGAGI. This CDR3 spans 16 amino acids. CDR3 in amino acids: CASSYSDRADGNTIYF. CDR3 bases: TGTGCCAGCAGTTACTCAGACAGGGCGGATGGAAACACCATATATTTT.

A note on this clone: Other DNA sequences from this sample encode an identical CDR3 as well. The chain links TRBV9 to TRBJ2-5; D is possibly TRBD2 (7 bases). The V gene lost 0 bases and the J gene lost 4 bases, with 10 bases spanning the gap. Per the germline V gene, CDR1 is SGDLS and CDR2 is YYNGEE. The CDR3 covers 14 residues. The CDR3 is CASSVGGGGETQYF. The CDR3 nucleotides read TGTGCCAGCAGCGTAGGGGGAGGGGGAGAGACCCAGTACTTC. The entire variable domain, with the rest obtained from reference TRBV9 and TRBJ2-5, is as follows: DSGVTQTPKHLITATGQRVTLRCSPRSGDLSVYWYQQSLDQGLQFLIQYYNGEERAKGNILERFSAQQFPDLHSELNLSSLELGDSALYFCASSVGGGGETQYFGPGTRLLVL.

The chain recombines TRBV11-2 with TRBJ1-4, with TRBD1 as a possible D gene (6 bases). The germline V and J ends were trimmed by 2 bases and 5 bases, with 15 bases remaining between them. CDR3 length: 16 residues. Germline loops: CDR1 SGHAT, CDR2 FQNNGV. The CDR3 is CASSLNWGQVNEKLFF. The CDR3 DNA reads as TGTGCCAGCAGCTTAAATTGGGGACAAGTAAATGAAAAACTGTTTTTT.

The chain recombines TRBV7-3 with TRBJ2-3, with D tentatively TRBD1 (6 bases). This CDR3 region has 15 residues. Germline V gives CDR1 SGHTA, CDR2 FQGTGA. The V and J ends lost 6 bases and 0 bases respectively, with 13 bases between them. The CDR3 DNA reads TGTGCCAGCAGTAAACAGGGTACTAGCACAGATACGCAGTATTTT. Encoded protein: CASSKQGTSTDTQYF.

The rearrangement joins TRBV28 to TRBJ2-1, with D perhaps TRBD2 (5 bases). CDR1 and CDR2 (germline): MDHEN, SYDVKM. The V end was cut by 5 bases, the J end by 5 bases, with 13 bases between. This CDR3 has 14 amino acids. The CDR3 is CASSARLSNNEQFF. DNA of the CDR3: TGTGCCAGCAGTGCCAGACTATCAAACAATGAGCAGTTCTTC.

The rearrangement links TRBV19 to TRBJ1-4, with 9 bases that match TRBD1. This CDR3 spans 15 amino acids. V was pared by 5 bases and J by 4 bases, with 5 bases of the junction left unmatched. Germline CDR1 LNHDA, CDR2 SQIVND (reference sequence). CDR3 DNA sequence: TGTGCCAGTAGTGCCGGACAGGGGAATAATGAAAAACTGTTTTTT. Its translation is CASSAGQGNNEKLFF.

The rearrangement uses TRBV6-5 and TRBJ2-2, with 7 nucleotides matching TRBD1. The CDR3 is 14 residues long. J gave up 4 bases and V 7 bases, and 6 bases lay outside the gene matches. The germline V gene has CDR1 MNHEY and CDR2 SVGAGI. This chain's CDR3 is CASTGTESTGELFF. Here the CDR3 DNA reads TGTGCCAGCACCGGGACAGAGAGCACCGGGGAGCTGTTTTTT.

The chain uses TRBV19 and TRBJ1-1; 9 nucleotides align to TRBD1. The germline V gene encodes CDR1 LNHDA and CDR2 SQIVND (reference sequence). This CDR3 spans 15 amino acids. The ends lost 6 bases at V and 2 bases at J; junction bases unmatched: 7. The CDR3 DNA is TGTGCCAGTAGCAGCGGGACAGGGAGAAACACTGAAGCTTTCTTT. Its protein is CASSSGTGRNTEAFF. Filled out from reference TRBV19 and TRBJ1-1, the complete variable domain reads DGGITQSPKYLFRKEGQNVTLSCEQNLNHDAMYWYRQDPGQGLRLIYYSQIVNDFQKGDIAEGYSVSREKKESFPLTVTSAQKNPTAFYLCASSSGTGRNTEAFFGQGTRLTVV.

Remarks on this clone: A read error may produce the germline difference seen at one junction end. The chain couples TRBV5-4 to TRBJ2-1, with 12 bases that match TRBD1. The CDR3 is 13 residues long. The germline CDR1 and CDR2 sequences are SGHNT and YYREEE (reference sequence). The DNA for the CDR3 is TGTGCCAGCAGCGCTAGGGACAGGGGGCAAGTTCTCTTC. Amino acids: CASSARDRGQVLF.

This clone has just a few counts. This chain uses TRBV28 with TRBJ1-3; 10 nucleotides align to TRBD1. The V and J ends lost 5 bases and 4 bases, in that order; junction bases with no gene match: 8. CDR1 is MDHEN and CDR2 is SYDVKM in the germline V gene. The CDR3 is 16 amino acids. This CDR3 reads CASSTLTGGKGNTIYF. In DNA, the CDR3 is TGTGCCAGCAGTACGCTGACAGGGGGCAAAGGAAACACCATATATTTT.

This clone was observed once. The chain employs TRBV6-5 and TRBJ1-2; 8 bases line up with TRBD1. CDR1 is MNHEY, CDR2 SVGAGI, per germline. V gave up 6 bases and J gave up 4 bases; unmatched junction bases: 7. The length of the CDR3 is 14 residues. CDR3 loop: CASSPSGTGYGYTF. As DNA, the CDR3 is TGTGCCAGCAGCCCATCCGGGACAGGCTATGGCTACACCTTC.

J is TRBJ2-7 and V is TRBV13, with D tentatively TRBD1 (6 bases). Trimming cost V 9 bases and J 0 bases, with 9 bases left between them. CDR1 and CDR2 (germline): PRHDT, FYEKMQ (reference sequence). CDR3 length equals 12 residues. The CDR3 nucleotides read TGTGCCAGTGGGACATTCTCCTACGAGCAGTACTTC. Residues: CASGTFSYEQYF.

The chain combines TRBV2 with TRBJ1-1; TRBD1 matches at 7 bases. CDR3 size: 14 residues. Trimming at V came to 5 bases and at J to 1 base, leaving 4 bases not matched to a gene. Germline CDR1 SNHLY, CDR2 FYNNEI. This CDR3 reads CASSYRQGNTEAFF. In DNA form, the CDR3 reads TGTGCCAGCAGTTACCGACAGGGGAACACTGAAGCTTTCTTT.

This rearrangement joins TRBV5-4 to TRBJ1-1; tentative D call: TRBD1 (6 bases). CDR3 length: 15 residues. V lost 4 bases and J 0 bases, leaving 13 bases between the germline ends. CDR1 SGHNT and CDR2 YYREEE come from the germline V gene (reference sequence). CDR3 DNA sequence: TGTGCCAGCAGCACCCGGACAGATTTGAACACTGAAGCTTTCTTT. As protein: CASSTRTDLNTEAFF.

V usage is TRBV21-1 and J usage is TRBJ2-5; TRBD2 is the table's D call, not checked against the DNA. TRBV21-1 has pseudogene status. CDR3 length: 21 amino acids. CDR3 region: CASSTPTHPGLAGVPRETQYF. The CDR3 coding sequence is TGTGCCAGCAGCACACCAACGCACCCCGGACTAGCGGGGGTACCAAGAGAGACCCAGTACTTC.

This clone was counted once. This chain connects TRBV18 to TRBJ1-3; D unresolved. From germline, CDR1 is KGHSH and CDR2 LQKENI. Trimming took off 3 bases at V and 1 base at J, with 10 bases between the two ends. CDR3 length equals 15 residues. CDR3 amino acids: CASSPPGLSGNTIYF. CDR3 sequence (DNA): TGTGCCAGCTCACCCCCCGGGTTATCTGGAAACACCATATATTTT.

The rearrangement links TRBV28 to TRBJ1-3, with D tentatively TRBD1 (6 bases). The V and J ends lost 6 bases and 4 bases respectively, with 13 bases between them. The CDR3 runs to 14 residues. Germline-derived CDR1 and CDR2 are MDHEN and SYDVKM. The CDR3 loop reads CASSGQPLGNTIYF. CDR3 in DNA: TGTGCCAGCAGCGGACAGCCACTAGGAAACACCATATATTTT.

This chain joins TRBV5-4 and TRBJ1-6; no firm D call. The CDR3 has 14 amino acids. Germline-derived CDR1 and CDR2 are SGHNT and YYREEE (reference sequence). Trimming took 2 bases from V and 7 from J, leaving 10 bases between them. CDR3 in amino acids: CASSFDWENSPLHF. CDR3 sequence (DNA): TGTGCCAGCAGCTTTGACTGGGAGAATTCACCCCTCCACTTT.

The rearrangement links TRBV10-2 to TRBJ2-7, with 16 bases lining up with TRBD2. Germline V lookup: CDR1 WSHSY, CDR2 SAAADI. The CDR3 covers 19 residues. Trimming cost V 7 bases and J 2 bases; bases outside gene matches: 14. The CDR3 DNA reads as TGCGCCAGCACCCCGGGGGGACTAGCGGGAGGGAAACCCCCCTACGAGCAGTACTTC. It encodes CASTPGGLAGGKPPYEQYF.